Listed below are T cell receptor beta chains from one sample, sequenced in a study of a mutant IDH1 vaccine in newly diagnosed glioma. No cognate antigen is known for these TCRs. This table comes from immunoSEQ multiplex PCR, and its TCRdb copy is limited to in-frame clones, with some not included. The data show roughly 70,000 clones, approximately 80% seen once. The source material was PBMCs, sampled from a glioma patient whose treatment included an IDH1 peptide vaccine. These TCRs come from a man younger than 35 with glioma. CDR3s include the opening cysteine and the closing phenylalanine or tryptophan. Fields, in order: D gene, V gene, J gene, clone size, CDR3 DNA, CDR3 protein. D genes are given only for firm matches. Expanded clones get a size class; other rows say once, few or many, or leave the size out.

>TRBD2|TRBV7-2|TRBJ2-3|-
TGTGCCAGCAGGAAAAGCGGGGGCCCTACAAGCACAGATACGCAGTATTTT
CASRKSGGPTSTDTQYF
>-|TRBV28|TRBJ1-2|-
TGTGCCAGCAGTTTCCCGATGATAAACTATGGCTACACCTTC
CASSFPMINYGYTF
>-|TRBV6-1|TRBJ1-2|-
TGTGCCAGCAGTGAAGTGGGTGGCTACACCTTC
CASSEVGGYTF
>-|TRBV7-2|TRBJ1-5|-
TGTGCCAGCAGCCCAGTGGGGGATCAGCCCCAGCATTTT
CASSPVGDQPQHF
>-|TRBV6-1|TRBJ2-2|-
TGTGCCAGCATCGGACTATCGCATACTATCGGGGAGCTGTTTTTT
CASIGLSHTIGELFF
>-|TRBV5-6|TRBJ1-1|-
TGTGCCAGCAGCTATGGGGGGGGCACTGAAGCTTTCTTT
CASSYGGGTEAFF
>-|TRBV10-3|TRBJ2-5|-
TGTGCCATCAGTGGACAGGGAGGGAAGACCCAGTACTTC
CAISGQGGKTQYF
>-|TRBV14|TRBJ2-1|-
TGTGCCAGCAGCCAATCCGGGGGGCCCTACAATGAGCAGTTCTTC
CASSQSGGPYNEQFF
>-|TRBV9|TRBJ2-1|-
TGTGCCAGCAGCGCCCTACAGGGATACAATGAGCAGTTCTTC
CASSALQGYNEQFF
>-|TRBV7-6|TRBJ1-3|-
TGTGCCAGCAGCTTACACGCAGTTAACTCTGGAAACACCATATATTTT
CASSLHAVNSGNTIYF
>-|TRBV7-2|TRBJ2-2|-
TGTGCCAGCCGGGCCAAATTATCGAACACCGGGGAGCTGTTTTTT
CASRAKLSNTGELFF
>-|TRBV5-4|TRBJ1-2|-
TGTGCCAGCAGCTTGCCGGGAAATGTAGGGGGCTACACCTTC
CASSLPGNVGGYTF
>TRBD1|TRBV10-3|TRBJ2-4|-
TGTGCCATCAGTGATTCCGGGACAGGGAGAAACATTCAGTACTTC
CAISDSGTGRNIQYF
>TRBD1|TRBV4-2|TRBJ1-2|-
TGTGCCAGCAGCCAAGAGGGACAGGGAGCATGGGGCTACACCTTC
CASSQEGQGAWGYTF
>-|TRBV2|TRBJ1-5|-
TGTGCCAGCAGGGGCGCGGGGCTCGATCAGCCCCAGCATTTT
CASRGAGLDQPQHF
>-|TRBV5-6|TRBJ2-3|-
TGTGCCAGCAGCTTCTCTTCGGGCACAGATACGCAGTATTTT
CASSFSSGTDTQYF
>-|TRBV19|TRBJ2-7|-
TGTGCCAGTAGTTTAGGGACGCCGGGGGAGCAGTACTTC
CASSLGTPGEQYF
>-|TRBV6-6|TRBJ2-7|-
TGTGCCAGCAGGGAGGATCCATTGGATTCCGAGCAGTACTTC
CASREDPLDSEQYF
>-|TRBV29-1|TRBJ1-2|-
TGCAGCGTTGAGGGGGGAAATGGCTACACCTTC
CSVEGGNGYTF
>TRBD2|TRBV4-2|TRBJ2-1|-
TGTGCCAGCAGCCAAGTGGGAGCGGGAACCTACAATGAGCAGTTCTTC
CASSQVGAGTYNEQFF
>TRBD1|TRBV5-8|TRBJ2-1|-
TGTGCCAGCAGTTACAGGGGGAATGAGCAGTTCTTC
CASSYRGNEQFF
>-|TRBV5-4|TRBJ1-2|-
TGTGCCAGCAGGCCTGCATTAACTGGAGGACCCTATGGCTACACCTTC
CASRPALTGGPYGYTF
>-|TRBV7-9|TRBJ2-6|-
TGTGCCAGCAGGGGTGCAGGCACCGGGGCCAACGTCCTGACTTTC
CASRGAGTGANVLTF
>TRBD1|TRBV19|TRBJ1-2|-
TGTGCCAGTAGTATCGATACGCGGACAGGGGGCTTCTATGGCTACACCTTC
CASSIDTRTGGFYGYTF
>TRBD1|TRBV30|TRBJ2-7|-
TGTGCCTGGAGGACTAGGGACAGGGGTTTACGAAGACCGTCCTACGAGCAGTACTTC
CAWRTRDRGLRRPSYEQYF
>-|TRBV23-1|TRBJ2-2|-
TGCGCCAGCAGTCATAAGGGCAGGGCCACCGGGGAGCTGTTTTTT
CASSHKGRATGELFF
>-|TRBV5-6|TRBJ1-4|few
TGTGCCAGCAGCACCCCTCGGGCGGCAACTAATGAAAAACTGTTTTTT
CASSTPRAATNEKLFF
>-|TRBV7-2|TRBJ1-5|-
TGTGCCAGCAGCAACGTCATGGGACAGCCCCAGCATTTT
CASSNVMGQPQHF
>-|TRBV7-9|TRBJ1-2|-
TGTGCCAGCAGCAAATCAGCCCAGGGCTATGGCTACACCTTC
CASSKSAQGYGYTF
>-|TRBV11-2|TRBJ2-1|-
TGTGCCAGCAGCTTACAGGGTTTTTATGAGCAGTTCTTC
CASSLQGFYEQFF